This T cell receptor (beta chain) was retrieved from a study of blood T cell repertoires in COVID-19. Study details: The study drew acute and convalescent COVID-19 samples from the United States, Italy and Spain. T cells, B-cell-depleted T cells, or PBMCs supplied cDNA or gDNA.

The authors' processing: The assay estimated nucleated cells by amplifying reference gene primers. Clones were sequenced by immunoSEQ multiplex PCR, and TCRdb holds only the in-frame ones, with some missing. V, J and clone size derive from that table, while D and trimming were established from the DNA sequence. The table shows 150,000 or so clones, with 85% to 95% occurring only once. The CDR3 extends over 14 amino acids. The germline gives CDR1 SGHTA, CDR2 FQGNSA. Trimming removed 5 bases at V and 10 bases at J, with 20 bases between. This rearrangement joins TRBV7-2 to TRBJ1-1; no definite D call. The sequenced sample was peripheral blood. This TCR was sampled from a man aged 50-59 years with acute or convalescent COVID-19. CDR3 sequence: CASSPRGVPWGAFF. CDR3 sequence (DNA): TGTGCCAGCAGCCCCCGCGGGGTCCCCTGGGGAGCTTTCTTT.